The next 10 T cell receptor beta chains were all read from a single sample in a study of cytomegalovirus exposure and HLA in healthy donors. Some clones are missing from TCRdb's copy, which holds only in-frame ones; the method was immunoSEQ multiplex PCR. The table records about 130,000 clones, around 94% of them present only once. The sequencing sample was made of PBMCs. The receptors here all came from a woman between 18 and 30 years old in good health and CMV-seronegative.

The CDR3 DNA reads TGTGCCAGCAGCTTGTACAGCTCTGGAAACACCATATATTTT. Protein: CASSLYSSGNTIYF. The rearrangement uses TRBV5-4 and TRBJ1-3; D remains unclear. V was shortened by 1 base and J by 0 bases, with 5 bases between the two germline ends. CDR3 length: 14 amino acids. Germline-derived CDR1 and CDR2 are SGHNT and YYREEE (reference sequence). The whole variable domain, filled in from reference TRBV5-4 and TRBJ1-3, reads ETGVTQSPTHLIKTRGQQVTLRCSSQSGHNTVSWYQQALGQGPQFIFQYYREEENGRGNFPPRFSGLQFPNYSSELNVNALELDDSALYLCASSLYSSGNTIYFGEGSWLTVV.

The rearrangement joins TRBV2 to TRBJ2-7; no clear D. V lost 5 bases to trimming and J lost 3 bases, with 5 bases between them. Germline V CDR1 and CDR2: SNHLY, FYNNEI. CDR3 length: 11 amino acids. CDR3 in amino acids: CASSFNYEQYF. The DNA for the CDR3 is TGTGCCAGCAGTTTTAACTACGAGCAGTACTTC.

The V call is TRBV4-1, the J call TRBJ2-5, with TRBD1 matching over 8 bases. This CDR3 comprises 15 residues. The trim removed 1 base at V and 4 bases at J, leaving 5 bases unmatched. Germline V lookup: CDR1 MGHRA, CDR2 YSYEKL. The CDR3 sequence is CASSQVAGGVETQYF. The CDR3 region has the DNA TGCGCCAGCAGCCAAGTGGCAGGGGGCGTAGAGACCCAGTACTTC.

The V gene is TRBV5-4, the J gene TRBJ1-5; a weak D match, TRBD1 (6 bases). The germline V and J ends were trimmed by 4 bases and 11 bases, with 16 bases remaining between them. The CDR3 runs 13 residues. Germline CDR1 reads SGHNT; CDR2 reads YYREEE (reference sequence). DNA for the CDR3: TGTGCCAGCAGCCTGGACAGTGGGGGGACCCAGCATTTT. This encodes CASSLDSGGTQHF.

The J gene is TRBJ1-2, the V gene TRBV7-2, with TRBD1 matching 7 bases. Germline CDR1 is SGHTA and CDR2 is FQGNSA. J was trimmed by 7 bases and V by 5 bases; bases with no gene match: 16. The CDR3 is 16 amino acids. The CDR3 region is CASSHTPGQRFSGYTF. DNA of the CDR3: TGTGCCAGCAGCCATACACCGGGACAGCGATTCAGTGGCTACACCTTC.

V and J are TRBV6-1 and TRBJ2-5, with a weak D call TRBD2 (6 bases). CDR1 and CDR2 (germline): MNHNS, SASEGT. This CDR3 comprises 15 residues. V shed 6 bases and J shed 5 bases, with 19 bases lying between them. The CDR3 region has the DNA TGTGCCAGCAGGCCCTGGCGGGACCTCGGGGAGACCCAGTACTTC. Its protein is CASRPWRDLGETQYF.

This chain connects TRBV6-1 to TRBJ1-1; 8 bases are shared with TRBD1. The V gene end was trimmed by 7 bases and the J gene end by 3 bases; junction bases not matched to a gene: 7. Germline V CDR1 and CDR2: MNHNS, SASEGT. CDR3 size: 14 residues. CDR3 sequence reads: CASISGGADTEAFF. The CDR3 nucleotides are TGTGCCAGCATATCAGGGGGCGCGGACACTGAAGCTTTCTTT.

The chain joins TRBV25-1 to TRBJ2-3; D gene ambiguous. The CDR3 has 12 amino acids. Germline assignment: CDR1 MGHDK and CDR2 SYGVNS. V lost 0 bases and J lost 6, with 4 bases in between. The CDR3 loop is CASSEYLDTQYF. The CDR3 DNA sequence: TGTGCCAGCAGTGAATATCTGGATACGCAGTATTTT.

This CDR3 reads CASSGKRGQGTFGTDTQYF. CDR3 in DNA: TGTGCCAGCTCAGGAAAAAGAGGTCAGGGGACGTTTGGCACAGATACGCAGTATTTT. The gene calls are TRBV18 and TRBJ2-3; perhaps TRBD1 as D (6 bases). This CDR3 comprises 19 residues. CDR1 and CDR2 (germline): KGHSH, LQKENI. With 5 bases removed from V and 1 base from J, the gap between germline ends came to 25 bases.

As DNA, the CDR3 is TGTGCCAGCAGCTTAAGGTCAGGGAACACCGGGGAGCTGTTTTTT. This gives the protein CASSLRSGNTGELFF. V usage is TRBV7-3 and J usage is TRBJ2-2; D is unresolved. The V gene lost 1 base and the J gene lost 1 base, with 7 bases spanning the gap. CDR3 length: 15 residues. Germline V gene lookup returns CDR1 SGHTA and CDR2 FQGTGA. Together with reference TRBV7-3 and TRBJ2-2, the CDR3 gives the full variable domain: GAGVSQTPSNKVTEKGKYVELRCDPISGHTALYWYRQSLGQGPEFLIYFQGTGAADDSGLPNDRFFAVRPEGSVSTLKIQRTERGDSAVYLCASSLRSGNTGELFFGEGSRLTVL.